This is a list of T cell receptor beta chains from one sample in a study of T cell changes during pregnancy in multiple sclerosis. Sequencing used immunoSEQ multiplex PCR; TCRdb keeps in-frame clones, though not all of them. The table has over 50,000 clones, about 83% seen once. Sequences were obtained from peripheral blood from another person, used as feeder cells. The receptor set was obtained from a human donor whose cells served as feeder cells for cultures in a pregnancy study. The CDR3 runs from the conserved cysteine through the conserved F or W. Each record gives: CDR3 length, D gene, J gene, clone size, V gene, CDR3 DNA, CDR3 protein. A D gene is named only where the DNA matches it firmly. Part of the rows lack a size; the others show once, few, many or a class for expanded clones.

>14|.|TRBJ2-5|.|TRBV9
TGTGCCAGCAGCGTAGGAAATAGCGCGGAGACCCAGTACTTC
CASSVGNSAETQYF
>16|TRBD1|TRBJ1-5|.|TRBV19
TGTGCCAGTAGTATCAGACAGGGGGCAAGCAATCAGCCCCAGCATTTT
CASSIRQGASNQPQHF
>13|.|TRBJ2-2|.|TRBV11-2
TGTGCCAGCAGCTTAGGTCGGACCGGGGAGCTGTTTTTT
CASSLGRTGELFF
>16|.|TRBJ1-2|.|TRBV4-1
TGCGCCAGCAGCCAAACCGTCCCGACTGACCGCTGGGGCTACACCTTC
CASSQTVPTDRWGYTF
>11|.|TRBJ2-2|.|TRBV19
TGTGCCAGCTCCCACACCGGGGAGCTGTTTTTT
CASSHTGELFF
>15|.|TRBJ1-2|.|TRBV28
TGTGCCAGCAGTTTGAAGGGGCGTGGGGACTATGGCTACACCTTC
CASSLKGRGDYGYTF
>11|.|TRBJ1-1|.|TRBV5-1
TGCGCCAGCCTAGGGGGAACTGAAGCTTTCTTT
CASLGGTEAFF
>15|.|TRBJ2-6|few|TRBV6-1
TGTGCCAGCAGTGAAAGGGGCTCTGGGGCCAACGTCCTGACTTTC
CASSERGSGANVLTF
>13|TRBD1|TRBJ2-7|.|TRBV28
TGTGCCAGCAGTTTCGTGACAGGGAACGAGCAGTACTTC
CASSFVTGNEQYF
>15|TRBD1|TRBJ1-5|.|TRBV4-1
TGCGCCAGCAGCCCGACAGGGACAGGGGGTCAGCCCCAGCATTTT
CASSPTGTGGQPQHF
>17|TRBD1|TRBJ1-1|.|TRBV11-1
TGTGCCAGCAGCTTAGAGACAGGGGGCTCCCGGAACACTGAAGCTTTCTTT
CASSLETGGSRNTEAFF
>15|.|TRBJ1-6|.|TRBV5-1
TGCGCCAGCAGCTTGGCCGTACAACCTAATTCACCCCTCCACTTT
CASSLAVQPNSPLHF
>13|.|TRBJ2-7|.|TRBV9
TGTGCCAGCAGCGTAGGGCAGGGCGACGAGCAGTACTTC
CASSVGQGDEQYF
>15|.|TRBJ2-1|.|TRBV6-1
TGTGCCACTGAACTAGGTCAGGGACCATACAATGAGCAGTTCTTC
CATELGQGPYNEQFF
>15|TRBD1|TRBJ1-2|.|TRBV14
TGTGCCAGCAGCCAAGAATTCACAGGGGGCGTTGGCTACACCTTC
CASSQEFTGGVGYTF
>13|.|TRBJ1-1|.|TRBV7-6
TGTGCCAGCAGCTTAATACATGAGGGTGAAGCTTTCTTT
CASSLIHEGEAFF
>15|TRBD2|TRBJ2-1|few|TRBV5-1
TGCGCCAGCAGCTTGGCCCTTAATAGCGGGAATGAGCAGTTCTTC
CASSLALNSGNEQFF
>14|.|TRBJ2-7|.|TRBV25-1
TGTGCCAGCAGTGAATATACGGCGGGCTACGAGCAGTACTTC
CASSEYTAGYEQYF
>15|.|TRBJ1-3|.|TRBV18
TGTGCCAGCTCACCGTCAGGCAGCTCTGGAAACACCATATATTTT
CASSPSGSSGNTIYF
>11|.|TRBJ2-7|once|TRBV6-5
TGTGCCAGCAGGGGCGGCGACGAGCAGTACTTC
CASRGGDEQYF
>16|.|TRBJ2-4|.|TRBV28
TGTGCCAGCAGTTCTACGTTGTTGGTAGCCAAAAACATTCAGTACTTC
CASSSTLLVAKNIQYF
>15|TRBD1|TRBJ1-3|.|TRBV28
TGTGCCAGCAGTCCACAGGGGGCGCGGGGAAACACCATATATTTT
CASSPQGARGNTIYF
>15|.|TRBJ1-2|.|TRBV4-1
TGCGCCAGCAGCCAGGGGAGGCAGGTGACCTATGGCTACACCTTC
CASSQGRQVTYGYTF
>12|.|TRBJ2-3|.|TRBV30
TGTGCCTGGAGTGTAGTCCCCGCGGCGCAGTATTTT
CAWSVVPAAQYF
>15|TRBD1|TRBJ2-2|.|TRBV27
TGTGCCAGCAGTTTAAGTAGGGGGCAGGGCGGGGAGCTGTTTTTT
CASSLSRGQGGELFF
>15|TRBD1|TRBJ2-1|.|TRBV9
TGTGCCAGCAGCGTAGGACAGGGATGGACCAATGAGCAGTTCTTC
CASSVGQGWTNEQFF
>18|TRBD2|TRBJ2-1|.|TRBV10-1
TGCGCCAGCAGTCCGGGACTAGCGGGGTACATCTCCTACAATGAGCAGTTCTTC
CASSPGLAGYISYNEQFF
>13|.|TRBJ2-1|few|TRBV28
TGTGCCAGCAGCCGGGACTTCTACAATGAGCAGTTCTTC
CASSRDFYNEQFF
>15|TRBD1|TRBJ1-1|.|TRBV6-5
TGTGCCAGCAGTTACACCCGACAGGGAAGGGCTGAAGCTTTCTTT
CASSYTRQGRAEAFF
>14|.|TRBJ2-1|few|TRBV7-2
TGTGCCAGCAATCTTGGTGTGGTAGGGGATGAGCAGTTCTTC
CASNLGVVGDEQFF
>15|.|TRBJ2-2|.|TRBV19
TGTGCCAGTAGTATCTTCGGGGGAACCACCGGGGAGCTGTTTTTT
CASSIFGGTTGELFF
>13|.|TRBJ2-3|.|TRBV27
TGTGCCACCATTTTACAGGGCCCAGATACGCAGTATTTT
CATILQGPDTQYF
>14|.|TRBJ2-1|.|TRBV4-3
TGCGCCAGCAGCCAAGGTGGGAGCTACAATGAGCAGTTCTTC
CASSQGGSYNEQFF
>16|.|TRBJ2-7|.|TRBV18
TGTGCCAGCTCACCACAAGGGGTTTTAACCCCCTACGAGCAGTACTTC
CASSPQGVLTPYEQYF
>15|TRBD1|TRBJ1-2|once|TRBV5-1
TGCGCCAGCAGCCAAATACCGGGACAGGGGGGAGGCTACACCTTC
CASSQIPGQGGGYTF
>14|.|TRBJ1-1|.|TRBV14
TGTGCCAGCAGCCCCCTGACAGCCTCCCCCCCTGCTTTCTTT
CASSPLTASPPAFF
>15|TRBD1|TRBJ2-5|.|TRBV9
TGTGCCAGCAGCGCAGGACAGGGGTACCAAGAGACCCAGTACTTC
CASSAGQGYQETQYF
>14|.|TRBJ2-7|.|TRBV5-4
TGTGCCAGCAGCTTGGCGCAGGGGTCCTACGAGCAGTACTTC
CASSLAQGSYEQYF
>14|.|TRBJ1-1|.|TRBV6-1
TGTGCCAGCAGACACAGCGGAGTAAACACTGAAGCTTTCTTT
CASRHSGVNTEAFF
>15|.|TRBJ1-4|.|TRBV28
TGTGCCAGCACGAAAGGGGACCTAACTAATGAAAAACTGTTTTTT
CASTKGDLTNEKLFF
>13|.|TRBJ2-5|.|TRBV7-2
TGTGCCAGCAGCTTAAGCTTAGGGGAGACCCAGTACTTC
CASSLSLGETQYF
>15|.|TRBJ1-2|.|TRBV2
TGTGCCAGCAGTGCCGACAACAGAGCTAACTATGGCTACACCTTC
CASSADNRANYGYTF
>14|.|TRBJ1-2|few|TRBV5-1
TGCGCCAGCAGCTTGAGGGGTGTTAGGGATGGCTACACCTTC
CASSLRGVRDGYTF
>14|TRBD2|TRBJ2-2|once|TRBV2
TGTGCCAGCAGTATAGCGGGAGAAGTAGGGGAGCTGTTTTTT
CASSIAGEVGELFF
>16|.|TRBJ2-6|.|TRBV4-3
TGCGCCAGCAGCCAAGACTACACCTCTGGGGCCAACGTCCTGACTTTC
CASSQDYTSGANVLTF
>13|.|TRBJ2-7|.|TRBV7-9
TGTGCCAGCAGCCCTACCTTGGTCTACGAGCAGTACTTC
CASSPTLVYEQYF
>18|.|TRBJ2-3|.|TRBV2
TGTGCCAGCAGTCCCGAGAGTAGCGGAAGCGGGAGCACAGATACGCAGTATTTT
CASSPESSGSGSTDTQYF
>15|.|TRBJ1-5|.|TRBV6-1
TGTGCCAGCAGTGCCAGGATAGAACTCAATCAGCCCCAGCATTTT
CASSARIELNQPQHF